What follows is one T cell receptor beta chain and its context. The antigen remains unidentified. These data are taken from a study of T cells in Graves' hyperthyroidism and ophthalmopathy. Germline-derived CDR1 and CDR2 are KGHDR and SFDVKD. The CDR3 length is 16 residues. V trimming: 4 bases; J trimming: 5 bases; junction bases outside the gene matches: 10. Researchers amplified the TCR beta CDR3 regions from RNA transcripts. The TCR CDR3 was amplified in a first-round RT-PCR using the HTBI primer set. TCRdb used MiXCR to reprocess the multiplex PCR reads, holding one entry per CDR3 protein. The profile shows about 840,000 distinct CDR3 sequences, around 39% of them singletons. Overall study findings and caveats: In the blood, most expanded thyroid clonotypes above 0.001 appeared as well.

Diagnoses rested on clinical symptoms, serum thyroxine and TRAb, thyroid ultrasound and orbital computed tomography. Each 10 ml fresh peripheral blood draw supplied the PBMCs. This chain links TRBV24-1 with TRBJ2-1, with 7 bases lining up with TRBD2. Sequencing was performed on blood. The TCR originated in a man younger than 30 with Graves' hyperthyroidism. Here the CDR3 DNA reads TGTGCCACCAGTGACCCGGGAGGAGGGCTCGACAATGAGCAGTTCTTC. This codes for CATSDPGGGLDNEQFF.